The 24 T cell receptor beta chains in this list originate from one sample, sequenced in a study of T cells after yellow fever vaccination (dated by TCRdb to between 2018 and 2021). The library was prepared using 5' RACE. Reads for this sample came from an Illumina NovaSeq 6000. TCRdb trimmed public reads at Q25 via fastp, called clones via MiXCR and kept in-frame beta chains. Rows are unified per CDR3 protein, each entry keeping the most common DNA and genes. In this sample the table shows over 250,000 distinct CDR3 sequences, over 4% of which occur a single time. The ten top clones hold around 23% of the sample. The sample's treatment or condition, from its label and the paper: live attenuated yellow fever vaccine strain. The source was PBMCs, collected 5 days after the yellow fever booster vaccination. The origin of the receptors is a man between 18 and 29 years old who received the YFV17D yellow fever vaccine.

This clonotype came up a few times. The V gene is TRBV7-6, the J gene TRBJ1-4; the D is unclear. Trimming took 2 bases from V and 7 from J, leaving 8 bases between them. Germline lookup yields CDR1 SGHVS and CDR2 FNYEAQ. The CDR3 is 13 amino acids. The CDR3 sequence is CASSLISGEKLFF. CDR3 nucleotide sequence: TGTGCCAGCAGCTTAATTTCTGGTGAAAAACTGTTTTTT. The full variable domain, in which reference TRBV7-6 and TRBJ1-4 provide the parts outside the CDR3, is GAGVSQSPRYKVTKRGQDVALRCDPISGHVSLYWYRQALGQGPEFLTYFNYEAQQDKSGLPNDRFSAERPEGSISTLTIQRTEQRDSAMYRCASSLISGEKLFFGSGTQLSVL.

In this sample, this clonotype turned up many times. The chain uses TRBV18 and TRBJ2-7; maybe TRBD1 (6 bases). Germline V gene sequence: CDR1 KGHSH, CDR2 LQKENI. Trimming cost V 3 bases and J 2 bases, with 14 bases left between them. The CDR3 totals 15 residues. The CDR3 region has the DNA TGTGCCAGCTCACCCCCAGGCAGGGGCCCCTACGAGCAGTACTTC. This sequence encodes CASSPPGRGPYEQYF.

This clonotype was seen a few times. The germline gene is not matched at one end of the junction; a read error may be the cause. The V call is TRBV20-1, the J call TRBJ1-1; D is perhaps TRBD1 (6 bases). CDR1 DFQATT and CDR2 SNEGSKA come from the germline V gene (reference sequence). The CDR3 is 13 residues long. Written as DNA, the CDR3 is TGCAGTGTTAGAGGGGGATTTAACACTGAAGCTTTCTTT. Translation: CSVRGGFNTEAFF.

This clonotype was recorded a few times. The chain employs TRBV30 and TRBJ1-2, with D maybe TRBD1 (5 bases). Germline V gene sequence: CDR1 GTSNPN, CDR2 SVGIG (reference sequence). The CDR3 consists of 15 residues. V shed 4 bases and J shed 0 bases, with 15 bases lying between them. CDR3 nucleotides: TGTGCCTGGACTTCGAAAGGGGTACCTAACTATGGCTACACCTTC. As protein: CAWTSKGVPNYGYTF.

There are many counts of this clonotype. The chain recombines TRBV6-2 or TRBV6-3 with TRBJ2-1; 15 bases align to TRBD2. The CDR3 runs to 21 residues. Looked up from germline, CDR1 is MNHEY and CDR2 is SVGEGT. Germline trimming cut 2 bases from V and 2 bases from J; bases unmatched to any gene: 13. Here the CDR3 DNA reads TGTGCCAGCAGTTACCCTACCCGGGGGACTAGCGGGGGGTCAACCTACAATGAGCAGTTCTTC. The encoded protein is CASSYPTRGTSGGSTYNEQFF.

The chain combines TRBV12-3 or TRBV12-4 with TRBJ1-1, with D possibly being TRBD1 (6 bases). Trimming pared 8 bases from V and 8 bases from J, leaving 21 bases between. The CDR3 contains 14 residues. In DNA, the CDR3 is TGTGCCAGCGGATTCAACCAACAGGGTACCGAAGCTTTCTTT. It yields the protein CASGFNQQGTEAFF.

This clonotype was counted only a few times. The gene calls are TRBV12-3 or TRBV12-4 and TRBJ2-3; D is uncertain. V gave up 5 bases and J gave up 2 bases, with 8 bases separating them. The length of the CDR3 is 13 residues. This chain's CDR3 is CASSGLNTDTQYF. The CDR3 DNA reads TGTGCCAGCAGTGGTCTAAACACAGATACGCAGTATTTT.

A few counts support this clonotype. The CDR3 is CSAVGLGAADNEQFF. As DNA, the CDR3 is TGCAGTGCCGTGGGGTTAGGGGCGGCGGACAATGAGCAGTTCTTC. V and J are TRBV20-1 and TRBJ2-1; D possibly corresponds to TRBD1 (5 bases). CDR1 is DFQATT, CDR2 SNEGSKA, per germline (reference sequence). Between the trimmed V and J ends, which lost 6 bases and 5 bases, there was a span of 20 bases. This CDR3 spans 15 amino acids.

The chain uses TRBV4-3 and TRBJ2-5; TRBD1 matches at 7 bases. Germline lookup yields CDR1 LGHNA and CDR2 YSLEER. With V trimmed by 3 bases and J by 0 bases, 1 base remained unmatched. The CDR3 runs 14 residues. The CDR3 reads CASSQGQYQETQYF. The CDR3 region has the DNA TGCGCCAGCAGCCAGGGACAGTACCAAGAGACCCAGTACTTC.

This clonotype has at least ten counts. V usage is TRBV27 and J usage is TRBJ1-2; TRBD1 might be the D (5 bases). There are 14 residues in the CDR3. From germline, CDR1 is MNHEY and CDR2 SMNVEV (reference sequence). CDR3 loop: CASRGWGTNYGYTF. The CDR3 coding sequence is TGTGCATCGAGGGGCTGGGGGACCAACTATGGCTACACCTTC.

Regarding this clonotype: One end of the junction varies from germline; a read error may be responsible. The genes are TRBV27 and TRBJ2-1; possible D gene TRBD2, 6 bases. CDR3 length equals 10 residues. Looked up from germline, CDR1 is MNHEY and CDR2 is SMNVEV (reference sequence). CDR3 coding DNA: TGTGCCAGCGGTTGGAGGGTCGGCGTCTTC. This encodes CASGWRVGVF.

There are a few counts of this clonotype. DNA for the CDR3: TGCGCCAGCAGCCAAGTCACAGGGGGGATTAGCTCCTATAATTCACCCCTCCACTTT. It encodes CASSQVTGGISSYNSPLHF. The rearrangement joins TRBV4-1 to TRBJ1-6, with TRBD1 matching 8 bases. Germline assignment: CDR1 MGHRA and CDR2 YSYEKL. V was pared by 1 base and J by 0 bases, with 8 bases of the junction left unmatched. The CDR3 runs to 19 residues.

This clonotype was found a few times. This sequence joins TRBV7-6 and TRBJ2-1, with TRBD1 matching over 7 bases. V gave up 7 bases and J gave up 3 bases; unmatched junction bases: 9. The CDR3 length is 15 residues. Germline-derived CDR1 and CDR2 are SGHVS and FNYEAQ. The chain's CDR3 is CASTPEGTDYNEQFF. The CDR3 region has the DNA TGTGCCAGCACCCCTGAGGGGACAGACTACAATGAGCAGTTCTTC.

The table lists this clonotype with a few counts. The chain joins TRBV20-1 to TRBJ2-5; 11 bases are a match to TRBD2. Germline V gene lookup returns CDR1 DFQATT and CDR2 SNEGSKA (reference sequence). Trimming took 0 bases from V and 1 from J; bases not matched to a gene: 7. This CDR3 has 17 amino acids. The CDR3 DNA sequence: TGCAGTGCTAGAGATTATTTAACTAGCGGGGGCCAAGAGACCCAGTACTTC. This codes for CSARDYLTSGGQETQYF.

This clonotype has a handful of counts. The chain joins TRBV5-8 to TRBJ1-2; D might be TRBD1 (6 bases). The length of the CDR3 is 15 residues. Germline V gene lookup returns CDR1 SGHTS and CDR2 YDEGEE. Trimming removed 0 bases from V and 4 bases from J, with 13 bases in between. CDR3: CASSLGPGQFYGYTF. The CDR3 DNA follows: TGTGCCAGCAGCTTGGGCCCCGGACAGTTCTATGGCTACACCTTC. Complete variable domain (other parts from reference TRBV5-8 and TRBJ1-2): EAGVTQSPTHLIKTRGQQATLRCSPISGHTSVYWYQQALGLGLQFLLWYDEGEERNRGNFPPRFSGRQFPNYSSELNVNALELEDSALYLCASSLGPGQFYGYTFGSGTRLTVV.

The chain joins TRBV27 to TRBJ1-1; D remains ambiguous. CDR1 and CDR2 from the germline V gene are MNHEY and SMNVEV (reference sequence). The CDR3 has 14 amino acids. With 6 bases removed from V and 5 bases from J, the gap between germline ends came to 16 bases. The CDR3 loop is CASRQNARGTEAFF. The CDR3 DNA is TGTGCCAGCAGACAGAACGCCCGAGGGACTGAAGCTTTCTTT.

Only a few counts were recorded for this clonotype. J is TRBJ1-2 and V is TRBV7-2; D is unclear. The V gene's germline CDR1 is SGHTA and CDR2 FQGNSA. Deletions cut 1 base from V and 3 bases from J, with 3 bases between. The CDR3 covers 12 residues. The CDR3 region is CASSLEHYGYTF. The CDR3 DNA follows: TGTGCCAGCAGCTTAGAACACTATGGCTACACCTTC.

This clonotype was detected ten times or more. This chain uses TRBV12-3 or TRBV12-4 with TRBJ2-5, with D unclear. The CDR3 runs to 11 residues. V gave up 6 bases and J gave up 2 bases, with 4 bases separating them. CDR3 sequence: CASSRQETQYF. CDR3 nucleotides: TGTGCCAGCAGCAGGCAAGAGACCCAGTACTTC.

The J gene is TRBJ1-1, the V gene TRBV7-6; D ambiguous. V lost 1 base to trimming and J lost 3 bases, with 9 bases between them. There are 14 residues in the CDR3. Germline V gives CDR1 SGHVS, CDR2 FNYEAQ. For the CDR3, the DNA is TGTGCCAGCAGCTTAGACCCTTTCGACACTGAAGCTTTCTTT. Residues: CASSLDPFDTEAFF. Full variable domain (outside the CDR3, taken from reference TRBV7-6 and TRBJ1-1): GAGVSQSPRYKVTKRGQDVALRCDPISGHVSLYWYRQALGQGPEFLTYFNYEAQQDKSGLPNDRFSAERPEGSISTLTIQRTEQRDSAMYRCASSLDPFDTEAFFGQGTRLTVV.

At least ten counts were recorded for this clonotype. For the CDR3, the DNA is TGTGCCAGCAGTTACTCGCACGGAACAGATACGCAGTATTTT. It codes for CASSYSHGTDTQYF. The chain is built from TRBV6-5 and TRBJ2-3; D unresolved. The germline V and J ends were trimmed by 0 bases and 3 bases, with 7 bases remaining between them. Germline V CDR1 and CDR2: MNHEY, SVGAGI. The CDR3 has 14 residues.

The chain couples TRBV5-1 to TRBJ2-5, with D possibly TRBD2 on 5 matching bases. V was cut by 4 bases and J by 1 base, with 8 bases left in between. The CDR3 spans 13 residues. The V gene's germline CDR1 is SGHRS and CDR2 YFSETQ. The CDR3 here is CASSGSPQETQYF. As DNA, the CDR3 is TGCGCCAGCAGCGGGAGTCCCCAAGAGACCCAGTACTTC. Based on the CDR3 plus reference TRBV5-1 and TRBJ2-5, the full variable domain is KAGVTQTPRYLIKTRGQQVTLSCSPISGHRSVSWYQQTPGQGLQFLFEYFSETQRNKGNFPGRFSGRQFSNSRSEMNVSTLELGDSALYLCASSGSPQETQYFGPGTRLLVL.

The V and J genes are TRBV25-1 and TRBJ1-3; a weak D match, TRBD1 (5 bases). Germline V gene sequence: CDR1 MGHDK, CDR2 SYGVNS. This CDR3 region has 16 residues. Trimming removed 3 bases at V and 0 bases at J, with 12 bases between. The CDR3 sequence is CASSDLGRHSGNTIYF. For the CDR3, the DNA is TGTGCCAGCAGTGACTTGGGACGGCACTCTGGAAACACCATATATTTT.

The chain combines TRBV7-2 with TRBJ2-1; TRBD2 aligns across 8 bases. The J segment lost 6 bases and the V segment lost 2 bases, leaving 6 bases of the junction unmatched. Germline V gene sequence: CDR1 SGHTA, CDR2 FQGNSA. The CDR3 runs 15 residues. The CDR3 spells CASSLFGGGPNEQFF. The CDR3 DNA sequence: TGTGCCAGCAGCTTATTCGGGGGGGGCCCCAATGAGCAGTTCTTC.

The chain employs TRBV5-6 and TRBJ2-3, with 10 bases matching TRBD2. The CDR3 sequence is 16 residues long. V lost 3 bases and J lost 5; bases outside the gene matches: 9. Germline lookup yields CDR1 SGHDT and CDR2 YYEEEE. CDR3 in DNA: TGTGCCAGCAGCTGGGGCGGGGCTAGCGGGAGAGATACGCAGTATTTT. It encodes CASSWGGASGRDTQYF.